Following are 30 T cell receptor beta chains from one sample sequenced in a study of T cell changes during pregnancy in multiple sclerosis. The assay was immunoSEQ multiplex PCR, and TCRdb's table has in-frame clones only and misses some. The sample lists around 47,000 clones, roughly 93% occurring once. The source material was CD8+ T cells from peripheral blood mononuclear cells, sampled in the first trimester of pregnancy. Every receptor here comes from a female donor with multiple sclerosis, enrolled in a pregnancy study.

This clone was found once. The V call is TRBV6-5, the J call TRBJ2-2, with a tentative D call TRBD1 (5 bases). Trimming took off 11 bases at V and 4 bases at J, with 11 bases between the two ends. Germline CDR1 MNHEY, CDR2 SVGAGI. The CDR3 has 12 amino acids. This CDR3 reads CAGADVTGELFF. CDR3 sequence (DNA): TGTGCCGGGGCGGACGTCACCGGGGAGCTGTTTTTT.

This chain links TRBV6-4 with TRBJ2-1; maybe TRBD2 (5 bases). The V end lost 8 bases, the J end lost 6 bases, and 20 bases lay between the germline ends. The germline CDR1 and CDR2 sequences are MRHNA and SNTAGT. The CDR3 consists of 15 residues. In DNA, the CDR3 is TGTGCCAGCTCATTCGGGGAGAAGGGTAGCAATGAGCAGTTCTTC. Its translation: CASSFGEKGSNEQFF.

The rearrangement joins TRBV19 to TRBJ2-1; 10 bases fit TRBD1. The CDR3 is 14 residues long. V was pared by 5 bases and J by 8 bases, with 6 bases of the junction left unmatched. Germline lookup yields CDR1 LNHDA and CDR2 SQIVND (reference sequence). CDR3 amino acids: CASSVRQGADEQFF. The CDR3 DNA sequence: TGTGCCAGTAGTGTCAGACAGGGGGCCGATGAGCAGTTCTTC. The full variable domain, rest sourced from reference TRBV19 and TRBJ2-1, is DGGITQSPKYLFRKEGQNVTLSCEQNLNHDAMYWYRQDPGQGLRLIYYSQIVNDFQKGDIAEGYSVSREKKESFPLTVTSAQKNPTAFYLCASSVRQGADEQFFGPGTRLTVL.

Here the CDR3 reads CASSEGMGSSYNSPLHF. CDR3 nucleotide sequence: TGTGCCAGCAGTGAAGGGATGGGGAGCTCCTATAATTCACCCCTCCACTTT. The genes are TRBV6-1 and TRBJ1-6; unclear D gene. V lost 1 base and J lost 0, with 10 bases in between. CDR3 length: 17 amino acids. CDR1 is MNHNS, CDR2 SASEGT, per germline.

This clone was detected only once. The J gene is TRBJ2-1, the V gene TRBV15, with TRBD2 matching over 7 bases. J was trimmed by 4 bases and V by 1 base; bases with no gene match: 1. Germline assignment: CDR1 LNHNV and CDR2 YYDKDF (reference sequence). CDR3 length: 14 amino acids. CDR3 in DNA: TGTGCCACCAGCAGAGGGGAGGGGTACAATGAGCAGTTCTTC. Protein: CATSRGEGYNEQFF.

V and J are TRBV10-3 and TRBJ1-2; the match to TRBD1 covers 10 bases. The V and J ends lost 3 bases and 6 bases, in that order; junction bases with no gene match: 13. The CDR3 is made up of 17 amino acids. CDR1 ENHRY and CDR2 SYGVKD come from the germline V gene. CDR3 loop: CAISDGTGDPRFDGYTF. For the CDR3, the DNA is TGTGCCATCAGTGACGGGACAGGGGACCCAAGATTCGATGGCTACACCTTC.

The J gene is TRBJ2-5, the V gene TRBV7-2; a weak D match, TRBD2 (7 bases). The CDR3 covers 16 residues. Trimming left V 1 base short and J 4 bases short, with 16 bases between. Germline CDR1 and CDR2: SGHTA and FQGNSA. This CDR3 reads CASSLVGLVGGETQYF. The CDR3 DNA sequence: TGTGCCAGCAGCTTAGTTGGACTAGTAGGGGGAGAGACCCAGTACTTC.

This clone occurred a few times. This chain connects TRBV7-3 to TRBJ2-7, with D possibly being TRBD2 (6 bases). The V end lost 4 bases, the J end lost 4 bases, and 17 bases lay between the germline ends. The CDR3 extends over 15 amino acids. Germline lookup yields CDR1 SGHTA and CDR2 FQGTGA. The CDR3 spells CASSWGVGEGYEQYF. In DNA, the CDR3 is TGTGCCAGCAGCTGGGGGGTCGGAGAGGGATACGAGCAGTACTTC.

This chain links TRBV14 with TRBJ2-7; a possible D gene is TRBD2 (5 bases). The V gene's germline CDR1 is SGHDN and CDR2 FVKESK. Trimming shortened V by 0 bases and J by 7 bases, and 10 bases separated the two germline ends. The CDR3 loop spans 13 amino acids. The DNA of the CDR3 is TGTGCCAGCAGCCAAGACCTAGCTTGGGAGCAGTACTTC. Its protein product is CASSQDLAWEQYF. The full variable domain, with the rest looked up from reference TRBV14 and TRBJ2-7, is EAGVTQFPSHSVIEKGQTVTLRCDPISGHDNLYWYRRVMGKEIKFLLHFVKESKQDESGMPNNRFLAERTGGTYSTLKVQPAELEDSGVYFCASSQDLAWEQYFGPGTRLTVT.

The chain links TRBV6-1 to TRBJ2-1; D gene ambiguous. CDR3 length: 13 amino acids. The V end lost 2 bases, the J end lost 15 bases, and 17 bases lay between the germline ends. Germline V CDR1 and CDR2: MNHNS, SASEGT. CDR3 loop: CASSELGEEKRFF. Here the CDR3 DNA reads TGTGCCAGCAGTGAACTTGGAGAGGAGAAGCGGTTCTTC.

The chain links TRBV12-5 to TRBJ2-2; 11 bases line up with TRBD1. The CDR3 spans 16 residues. Germline V CDR1 and CDR2: LGHNT, FRNRAP. J lost 4 bases, V lost 3 bases, and 4 bases had no gene match. CDR3 protein: CASGLGTGGLTGELFF. Here the CDR3 DNA reads TGTGCTAGTGGTTTAGGGACAGGGGGACTCACCGGGGAGCTGTTTTTT.

The chain carries TRBV7-9 and TRBJ1-2, with 7 bases aligning to TRBD1. The CDR3 runs to 15 residues. Looked up from germline, CDR1 is SEHNR and CDR2 is FQNEAQ (reference sequence). V lost 5 bases to trimming and J lost 1 base; unmatched junction nucleotides: 7. CDR3 region: CASSSFGTVNYGYTF. Written as DNA, the CDR3 is TGTGCCAGCAGCAGCTTCGGGACAGTTAACTATGGCTACACCTTC.

The chain joins TRBV27 to TRBJ2-3; TRBD2 matches at 13 bases. This CDR3 comprises 20 residues. CDR1 MNHEY and CDR2 SMNVEV come from the germline V gene (reference sequence). Germline trimming cut 5 bases from V and 4 bases from J; bases unmatched to any gene: 18. CDR3 nucleotides: TGTGCCAGCAGTCACGCACTCGGGACTAGCGGGGCGGGCAGGGCAGATACGCAGTATTTT. It is translated as CASSHALGTSGAGRADTQYF.

The V call is TRBV10-3, the J call TRBJ2-1, with 10 bases matching TRBD1. This CDR3 has 18 residues. J gave up 5 bases and V 2 bases, and 12 bases lay outside the gene matches. In germline, CDR1 is ENHRY, CDR2 SYGVKD. Here the CDR3 DNA reads TGTGCCATCAGTGAGGGTAAAGACAGGGGGCGGATAGACAATGAGCAGTTCTTC. Residues: CAISEGKDRGRIDNEQFF.

The chain joins TRBV5-3 to TRBJ2-7, with a tentative D call TRBD2 (6 bases). TRBV5-3 falls under the ORF class, with uncertain function. This CDR3 has 16 residues. Trimming removed 7 bases from V and 0 bases from J, with 20 bases in between. The chain's CDR3 is CARGSRGSNFSYEQYF. CDR3 DNA sequence: TGTGCCAGAGGCTCTCGGGGGTCGAACTTCTCCTACGAGCAGTACTTC.

This chain links TRBV7-9 with TRBJ2-7; TRBD1 is a possible D gene (5 bases). V shed 0 bases and J shed 5 bases, with 11 bases lying between them. CDR1 and CDR2 from the germline V gene are SEHNR and FQNEAQ (reference sequence). CDR3 length: 14 residues. CDR3 sequence: CASSLAGQGHEQYF. The CDR3 nucleotides read TGTGCCAGCAGCTTAGCCGGCCAGGGCCACGAGCAGTACTTC.

The chain joins TRBV29-1 to TRBJ2-7; TRBD2 matches 8 bases. The CDR3 is 13 amino acids. The ends lost 4 bases at V and 3 bases at J; junction bases unmatched: 5. Germline CDR1 and CDR2: SQVTM and ANQGSEA. CDR3 coding DNA: TGCAGCGTTGTAGCGGGACCTTACTACGAGCAGTACTTC. Its translation is CSVVAGPYYEQYF.

CDR3 protein: CASGQGGYEQYF. Here the CDR3 DNA reads TGTGCCAGCGGCCAGGGGGGTTACGAGCAGTACTTC. The chain couples TRBV7-6 to TRBJ2-7; weak D call: TRBD1 (7 bases). The CDR3 is 12 residues long. Trimming removed 8 bases at V and 4 bases at J, with 12 bases between. CDR1 is SGHVS and CDR2 is FNYEAQ in the germline V gene.

J is TRBJ2-5 and V is TRBV6-4, with 12 nucleotides matching TRBD1. Looked up from germline, CDR1 is MRHNA and CDR2 is SNTAGT. This CDR3 has 15 amino acids. J was trimmed by 4 bases and V by 2 bases; bases with no gene match: 2. CDR3 loop: CASSDGTGGRETQYF. CDR3 nucleotides: TGTGCCAGCAGTGACGGGACAGGGGGCAGAGAGACCCAGTACTTC.

This clone appeared a single time. V and J are TRBV6-5 and TRBJ2-5; D may be TRBD2 (5 bases). The CDR3 covers 15 residues. From germline, CDR1 is MNHEY and CDR2 SVGAGI. Trimming cost V 5 bases and J 4 bases, with 17 bases left between them. The CDR3 DNA is TGTGCCAGCAGTCGGGATAGCGCGCCAGGAGAGACCCAGTACTTC. Protein: CASSRDSAPGETQYF.

The sample holds a few counts of this clone. The chain is built from TRBV16 and TRBJ2-2, with a tentative D call TRBD1 (6 bases). CDR1 KGHSY and CDR2 FQNENV come from the germline V gene. Between the trimmed V and J ends, which lost 2 bases and 5 bases, there was a span of 6 bases. The CDR3 has 13 residues. CDR3 residues: CASSQQGTGELFF. As DNA, the CDR3 is TGTGCCAGCAGCCAACAGGGGACCGGGGAGCTGTTTTTT.

The chain joins TRBV2 to TRBJ1-3; D not resolved. The V gene's germline CDR1 is SNHLY and CDR2 FYNNEI. The V end lost 5 bases, the J end lost 4 bases, and 9 bases lay between the germline ends. The CDR3 length is 13 residues. CDR3 residues: CASSPPGGNTIYF. In nucleotides, the CDR3 is TGTGCCAGCAGTCCCCCCGGGGGAAACACCATATATTTT.

The chain carries TRBV7-7 and TRBJ2-7; 14 nucleotides agree with TRBD2. There are 17 residues in the CDR3. V dropped 5 bases and J dropped 5; count of bases not matched to a gene: 11. Per the germline V gene, CDR1 is SSHAT and CDR2 is FNYEAQ (reference sequence). The CDR3 is CASSLTSGRAPPDEQYF. The CDR3 DNA reads TGTGCCAGCAGCCTGACTAGCGGGAGGGCCCCACCGGACGAGCAGTACTTC. Full variable domain (outside the CDR3, taken from reference TRBV7-7 and TRBJ2-7): GAGVSQSPRYKVTKRGQDVTLRCDPISSHATLYWYQQALGQGPEFLTYFNYEAQPDKSGLPSDRFSAERPEGSISTLTIQRTEQRDSAMYRCASSLTSGRAPPDEQYFGPGTRLTVT.

This chain joins TRBV15 and TRBJ2-5; 8 bases are a match to TRBD2. V trimming: 4 bases; J trimming: 2 bases; junction bases outside the gene matches: 0. The germline gives CDR1 LNHNV, CDR2 YYDKDF (reference sequence). This CDR3 has 13 residues. The CDR3 here is CATSTGGQETQYF. DNA of the CDR3: TGTGCCACCAGCACGGGGGGGCAAGAGACCCAGTACTTC.

This chain joins TRBV6-1 and TRBJ2-7; the match to TRBD2 covers 7 bases. V shed 3 bases, J shed 4 bases, and the junction held 6 bases outside the gene matches. Looked up from germline, CDR1 is MNHNS and CDR2 is SASEGT. This CDR3 has 14 residues. CDR3 sequence reads: CASSEGGGWYEQYF. DNA of the CDR3: TGTGCCAGCAGTGAGGGGGGGGGTTGGTACGAGCAGTACTTC.

The chain combines TRBV11-2 with TRBJ2-7, with 12 bases matching TRBD2. Trimming removed 4 bases from V and 3 bases from J; junction bases left unmatched: 4. The CDR3 is made up of 15 amino acids. Germline assignment: CDR1 SGHAT and CDR2 FQNNGV. DNA for the CDR3: TGTGCCAGCAGCTCACCTAGCGGGGGGGACTACGAGCAGTACTTC. It specifies CASSSPSGGDYEQYF.

The V gene is TRBV7-9, the J gene TRBJ2-5, with 7 bases identical to TRBD1. The V gene's germline CDR1 is SEHNR and CDR2 FQNEAQ (reference sequence). V trimming: 5 bases; J trimming: 5 bases; junction bases outside the gene matches: 11. This CDR3 contains 15 residues. The CDR3 is CASSVGTASGETQYF. Here the CDR3 DNA reads TGTGCCAGCAGCGTCGGGACAGCCTCGGGGGAGACCCAGTACTTC.

The chain recombines TRBV29-1 with TRBJ2-2; D remains unclear. CDR3 length: 17 amino acids. In germline, CDR1 is SQVTM, CDR2 ANQGSEA. With 6 bases removed from V and 2 bases from J, the gap between germline ends came to 22 bases. The CDR3: CSVYLVARAANTGELFF. The DNA of the CDR3 is TGCAGCGTCTATTTAGTAGCCCGAGCAGCTAACACCGGGGAGCTGTTTTTT.

The CDR3 loop is CASSHTGLYEQYF. The CDR3 DNA follows: TGTGCCAGCAGCCATACAGGGCTCTACGAGCAGTACTTC. The chain is built from TRBV6-1 and TRBJ2-7; a weak D match, TRBD1 (6 bases). Trimming pared 6 bases from V and 3 bases from J, leaving 12 bases between. CDR3 length: 13 residues. CDR1 and CDR2 (germline): MNHNS, SASEGT.

This clone was recorded a few times. The chain's CDR3 is CASSQARGTEAFF. Here the CDR3 DNA reads TGCGCCAGCAGCCAAGCCAGGGGCACTGAAGCTTTCTTT. The rearrangement joins TRBV4-1 to TRBJ1-1; a weak D match, TRBD1 (6 bases). The CDR3 extends over 13 amino acids. Germline loops: CDR1 MGHRA, CDR2 YSYEKL. Trimming took 1 base from V and 4 from J, leaving 7 bases between them.